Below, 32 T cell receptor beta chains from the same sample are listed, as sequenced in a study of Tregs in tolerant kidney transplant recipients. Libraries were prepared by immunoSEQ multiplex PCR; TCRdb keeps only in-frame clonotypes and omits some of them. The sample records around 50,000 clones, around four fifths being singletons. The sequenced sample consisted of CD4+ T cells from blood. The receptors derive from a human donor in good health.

CDR3 coding DNA: TGTGCCAGCAGCTCTGGGGTTGGTTCGGGAGGCTACACCTTC. Amino acids: CASSSGVGSGGYTF. The chain links TRBV7-3 to TRBJ1-2, with D uncertain. CDR3 length equals 14 residues. The V gene lost 4 bases and the J gene lost 8 bases, with 17 bases spanning the gap. Germline-derived CDR1 and CDR2 are SGHTA and FQGTGA. The whole variable domain, filled in from reference TRBV7-3 and TRBJ1-2, reads GAGVSQTPSNKVTEKGKYVELRCDPISGHTALYWYRQSLGQGPEFLIYFQGTGAADDSGLPNDRFFAVRPEGSVSTLKIQRTERGDSAVYLCASSSGVGSGGYTFGSGTRLTVV.

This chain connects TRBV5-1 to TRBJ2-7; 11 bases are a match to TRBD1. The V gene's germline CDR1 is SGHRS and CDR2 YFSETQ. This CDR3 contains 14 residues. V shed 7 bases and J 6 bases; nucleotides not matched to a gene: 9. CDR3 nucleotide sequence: TGCGCCAGCCAGCTGGGGACAGGGGGGACCGAGCAGTACTTC. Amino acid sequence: CASQLGTGGTEQYF.

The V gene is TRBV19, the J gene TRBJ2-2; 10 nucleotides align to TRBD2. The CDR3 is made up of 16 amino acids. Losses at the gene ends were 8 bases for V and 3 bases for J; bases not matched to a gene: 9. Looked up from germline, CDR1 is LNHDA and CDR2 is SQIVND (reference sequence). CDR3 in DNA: TGTGCCAGTGCGGACTCTAGCGGGAGTTACACCGGGGAGCTGTTTTTT. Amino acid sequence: CASADSSGSYTGELFF.

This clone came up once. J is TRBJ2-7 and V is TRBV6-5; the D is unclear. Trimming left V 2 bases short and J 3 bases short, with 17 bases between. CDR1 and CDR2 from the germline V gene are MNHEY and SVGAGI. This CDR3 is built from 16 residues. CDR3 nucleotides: TGTGCCAGCAGTTACGGTAGCAGAGGTCCCCTCTACGAGCAGTACTTC. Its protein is CASSYGSRGPLYEQYF.

The CDR3 sequence: CASSATGFNQPQHF. The CDR3 region has the DNA TGTGCCAGCAGTGCGACGGGATTCAATCAGCCCCAGCATTTT. This chain uses TRBV27 with TRBJ1-5; no reliable D call. The V end was cut by 5 bases, the J end by 3 bases, with 11 bases between. The CDR3 runs to 14 residues. The germline V gene encodes CDR1 MNHEY and CDR2 SMNVEV (reference sequence).

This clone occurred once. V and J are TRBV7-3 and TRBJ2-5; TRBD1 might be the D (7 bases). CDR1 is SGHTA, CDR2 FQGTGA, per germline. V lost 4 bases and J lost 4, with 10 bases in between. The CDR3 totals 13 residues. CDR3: CASSSGGRETQYF. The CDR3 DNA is TGTGCCAGCAGCTCAGGGGGGAGAGAGACCCAGTACTTC. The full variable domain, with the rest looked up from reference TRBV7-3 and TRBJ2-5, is GAGVSQTPSNKVTEKGKYVELRCDPISGHTALYWYRQSLGQGPEFLIYFQGTGAADDSGLPNDRFFAVRPEGSVSTLKIQRTERGDSAVYLCASSSGGRETQYFGPGTRLLVL.

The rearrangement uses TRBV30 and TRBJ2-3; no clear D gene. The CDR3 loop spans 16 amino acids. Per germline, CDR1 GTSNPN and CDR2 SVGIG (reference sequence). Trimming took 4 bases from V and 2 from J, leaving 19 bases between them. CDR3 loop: CAWTPGGQRVTDTQYF. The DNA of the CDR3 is TGTGCCTGGACCCCTGGCGGTCAAAGGGTCACAGATACGCAGTATTTT. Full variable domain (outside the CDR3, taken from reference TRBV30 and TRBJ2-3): SQTIHQWPATLVQPVGSPLSLECTVEGTSNPNLYWYRQAAGRGLQLLFYSVGIGQISSEVPQNLSASRPQDRQFILSSKKLLLSDSGFYLCAWTPGGQRVTDTQYFGPGTRLTVL.

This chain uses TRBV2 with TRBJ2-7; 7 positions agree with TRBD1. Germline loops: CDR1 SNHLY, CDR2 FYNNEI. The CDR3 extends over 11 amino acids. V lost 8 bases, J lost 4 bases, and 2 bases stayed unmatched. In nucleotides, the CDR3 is TGTGCCAGCGTACAGGGGTACGAGCAGTACTTC. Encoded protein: CASVQGYEQYF.

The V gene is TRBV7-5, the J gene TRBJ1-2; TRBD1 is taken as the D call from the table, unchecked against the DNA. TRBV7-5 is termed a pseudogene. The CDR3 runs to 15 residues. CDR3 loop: CARSFGGRGDYGYTF. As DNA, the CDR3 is TGTGCCAGAAGCTTTGGGGGCCGAGGGGACTATGGCTACACCTTC.

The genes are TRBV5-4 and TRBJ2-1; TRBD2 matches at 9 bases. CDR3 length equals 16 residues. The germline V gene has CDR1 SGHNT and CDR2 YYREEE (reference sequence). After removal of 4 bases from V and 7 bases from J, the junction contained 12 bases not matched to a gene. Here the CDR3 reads CASSQQTSGKANEQFF. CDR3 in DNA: TGTGCCAGCAGCCAACAGACTAGCGGAAAAGCTAATGAGCAGTTCTTC.

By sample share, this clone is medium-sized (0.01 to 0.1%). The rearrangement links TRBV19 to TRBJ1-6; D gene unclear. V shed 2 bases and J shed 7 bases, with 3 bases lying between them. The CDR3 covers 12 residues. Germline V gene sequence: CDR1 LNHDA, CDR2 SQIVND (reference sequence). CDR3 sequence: CASSILNSPLHF. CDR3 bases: TGTGCCAGTAGTATACTAAATTCACCCCTCCACTTT.

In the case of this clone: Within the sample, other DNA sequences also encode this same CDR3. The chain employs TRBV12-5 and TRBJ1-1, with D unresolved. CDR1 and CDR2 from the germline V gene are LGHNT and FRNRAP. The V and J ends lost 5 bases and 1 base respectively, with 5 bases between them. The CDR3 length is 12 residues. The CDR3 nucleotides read TGTGCTAGTGGTAGACGGAACACTGAAGCTTTCTTT. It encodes CASGRRNTEAFF.

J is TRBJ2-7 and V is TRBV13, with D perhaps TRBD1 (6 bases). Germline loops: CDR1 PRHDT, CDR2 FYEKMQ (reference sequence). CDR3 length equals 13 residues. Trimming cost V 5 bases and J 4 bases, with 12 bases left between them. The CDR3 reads CASSGGRLYEQYF. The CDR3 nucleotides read TGTGCCAGCAGCGGGGGCAGATTGTACGAGCAGTACTTC.

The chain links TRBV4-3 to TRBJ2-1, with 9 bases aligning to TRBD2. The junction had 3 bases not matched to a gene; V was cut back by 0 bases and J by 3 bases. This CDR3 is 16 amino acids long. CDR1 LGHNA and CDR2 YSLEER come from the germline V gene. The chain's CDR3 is CASSQDASGDYNEQFF. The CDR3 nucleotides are TGCGCCAGCAGCCAAGACGCTAGCGGGGACTACAATGAGCAGTTCTTC.

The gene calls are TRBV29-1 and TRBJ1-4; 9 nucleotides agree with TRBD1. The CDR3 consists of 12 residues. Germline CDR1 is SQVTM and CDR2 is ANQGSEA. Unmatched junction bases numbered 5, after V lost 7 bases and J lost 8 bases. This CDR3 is CSAGQGREKLFF. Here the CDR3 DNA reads TGCAGCGCCGGACAGGGGAGGGAAAAACTGTTTTTT.

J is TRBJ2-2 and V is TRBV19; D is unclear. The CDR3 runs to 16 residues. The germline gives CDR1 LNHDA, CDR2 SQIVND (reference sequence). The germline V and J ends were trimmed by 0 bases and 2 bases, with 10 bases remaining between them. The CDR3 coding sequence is TGTGCCAGTAGTATAGAACGGCCCCTTAACACCGGGGAGCTGTTTTTT. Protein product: CASSIERPLNTGELFF.

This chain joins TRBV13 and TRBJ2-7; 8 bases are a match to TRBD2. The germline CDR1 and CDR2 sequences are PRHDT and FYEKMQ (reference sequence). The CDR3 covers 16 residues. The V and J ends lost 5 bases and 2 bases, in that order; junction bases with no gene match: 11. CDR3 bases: TGTGCCAGCAGCCTTCGGACTAGCCTGAAACCCTACGAGCAGTACTTC. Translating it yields CASSLRTSLKPYEQYF.

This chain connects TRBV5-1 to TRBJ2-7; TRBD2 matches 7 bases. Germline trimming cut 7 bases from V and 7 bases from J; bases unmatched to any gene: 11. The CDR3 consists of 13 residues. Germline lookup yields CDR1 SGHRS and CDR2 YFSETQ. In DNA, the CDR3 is TGCGCCAGCGGGGAGGGGAATGGGGGTGAGCAGTACTTC. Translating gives CASGEGNGGEQYF.

DNA for the CDR3: TGTGCCAGCAGCTTCCGCCTAGCGGGGGCTTTCTCCTACAATGAGCAGTTCTTC. This codes for CASSFRLAGAFSYNEQFF. This sequence joins TRBV11-2 and TRBJ2-1; 10 nucleotides line up with TRBD2. CDR3 length equals 18 residues. The ends lost 3 bases at V and 0 bases at J; junction bases unmatched: 8. CDR1 is SGHAT and CDR2 is FQNNGV in the germline V gene.

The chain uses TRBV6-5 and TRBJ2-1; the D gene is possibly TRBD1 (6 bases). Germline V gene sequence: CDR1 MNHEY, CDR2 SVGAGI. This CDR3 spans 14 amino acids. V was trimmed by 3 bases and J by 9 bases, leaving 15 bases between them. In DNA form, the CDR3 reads TGTGCCAGCAGTTATAAGTACAGGGAAGCTGAGCAGTTCTTC. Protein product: CASSYKYREAEQFF.

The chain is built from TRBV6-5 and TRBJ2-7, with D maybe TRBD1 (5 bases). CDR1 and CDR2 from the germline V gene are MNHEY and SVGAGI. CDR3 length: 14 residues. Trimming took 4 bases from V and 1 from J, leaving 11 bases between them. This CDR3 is CASSFLTGSYEQYF. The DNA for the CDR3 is TGTGCCAGCAGTTTCCTCACAGGTTCCTACGAGCAGTACTTC.

CDR3 nucleotides: TGTGCCAGCAGCTTAGCTCTTGGGGCGGTAACGGCCAATGAGCAGTTCTTC. This sequence encodes CASSLALGAVTANEQFF. The rearrangement joins TRBV11-1 to TRBJ2-1; possibly TRBD1 for D (5 bases). Germline lookup yields CDR1 SGHAT and CDR2 FQDESV (reference sequence). The CDR3 contains 17 residues. V lost 0 bases and J 6 bases, leaving 18 bases between the germline ends.

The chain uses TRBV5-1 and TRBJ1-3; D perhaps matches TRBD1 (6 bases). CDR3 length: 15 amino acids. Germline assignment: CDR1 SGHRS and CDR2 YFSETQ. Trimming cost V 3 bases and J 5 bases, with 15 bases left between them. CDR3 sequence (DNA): TGCGCCAGCAGCTCCACACAGGGTGGGAGAAACACCATATATTTT. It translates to CASSSTQGGRNTIYF.

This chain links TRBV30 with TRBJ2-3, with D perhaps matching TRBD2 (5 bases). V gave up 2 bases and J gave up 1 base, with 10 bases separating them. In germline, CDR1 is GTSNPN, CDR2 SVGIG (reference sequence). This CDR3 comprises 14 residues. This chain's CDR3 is CAWSLDWGTDTQYF. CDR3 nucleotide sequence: TGTGCCTGGAGTTTGGACTGGGGCACAGATACGCAGTATTTT.

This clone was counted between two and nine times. The CDR3 nucleotides read TGTGCCTGGAGTTCCAGCAGCGGGAGGACCGGGGAGCTGTTTTTT. Amino acids: CAWSSSSGRTGELFF. The chain employs TRBV30 and TRBJ2-2; 9 bases agree with TRBD2. From germline, CDR1 is GTSNPN and CDR2 SVGIG (reference sequence). The junction had 6 bases not matched to a gene; V was cut back by 2 bases and J by 5 bases. The CDR3 sequence is 15 residues long.

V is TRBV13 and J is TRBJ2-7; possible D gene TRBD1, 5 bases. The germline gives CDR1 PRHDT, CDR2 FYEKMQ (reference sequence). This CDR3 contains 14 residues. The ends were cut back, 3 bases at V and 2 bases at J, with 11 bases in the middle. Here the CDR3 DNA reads TGTGCCAGCAGCTTTTGGCAGGGCGCCTACGAGCAGTACTTC. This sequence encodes CASSFWQGAYEQYF.

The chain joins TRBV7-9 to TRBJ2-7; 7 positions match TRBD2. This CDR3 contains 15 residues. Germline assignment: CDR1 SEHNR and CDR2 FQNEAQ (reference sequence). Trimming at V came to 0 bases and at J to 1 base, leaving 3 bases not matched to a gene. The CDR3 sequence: CASSLAPSGSYEQYF. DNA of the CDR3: TGTGCCAGCAGCTTAGCGCCTAGCGGATCCTACGAGCAGTACTTC.

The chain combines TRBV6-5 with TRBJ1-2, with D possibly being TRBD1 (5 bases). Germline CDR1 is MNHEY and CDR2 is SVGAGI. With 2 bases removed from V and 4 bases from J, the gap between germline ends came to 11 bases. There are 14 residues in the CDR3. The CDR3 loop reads CASSYNHRSYGYTF. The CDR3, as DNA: TGTGCCAGCAGTTACAATCACAGGTCCTATGGCTACACCTTC.

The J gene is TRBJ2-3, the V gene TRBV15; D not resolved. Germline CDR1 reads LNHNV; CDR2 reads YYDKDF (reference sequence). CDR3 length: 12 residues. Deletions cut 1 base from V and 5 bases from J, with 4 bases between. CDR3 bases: TGTGCCACCAGCAGAGCGAAAGATACGCAGTATTTT. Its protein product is CATSRAKDTQYF.

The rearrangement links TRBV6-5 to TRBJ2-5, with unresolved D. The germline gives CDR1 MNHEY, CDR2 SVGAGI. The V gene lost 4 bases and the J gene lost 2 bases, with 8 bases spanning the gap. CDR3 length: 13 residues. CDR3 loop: CASSLRRQETQYF. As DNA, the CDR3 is TGTGCCAGCAGTTTGAGGAGACAAGAGACCCAGTACTTC.

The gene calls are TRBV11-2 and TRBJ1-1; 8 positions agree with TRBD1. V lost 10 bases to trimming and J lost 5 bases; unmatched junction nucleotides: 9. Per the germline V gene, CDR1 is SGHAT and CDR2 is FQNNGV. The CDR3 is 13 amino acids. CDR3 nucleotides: TGTGCCATCGGGACAGGCGGGAGGACTGAAGCTTTCTTT. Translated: CAIGTGGRTEAFF.

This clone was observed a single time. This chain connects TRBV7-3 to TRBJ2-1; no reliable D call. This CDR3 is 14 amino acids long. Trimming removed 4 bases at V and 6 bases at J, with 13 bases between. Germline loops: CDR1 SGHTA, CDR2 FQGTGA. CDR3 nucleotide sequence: TGTGCCAGCAGCTCCGGTTCGACGGTCAATGAGCAGTTCTTC. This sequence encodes CASSSGSTVNEQFF.